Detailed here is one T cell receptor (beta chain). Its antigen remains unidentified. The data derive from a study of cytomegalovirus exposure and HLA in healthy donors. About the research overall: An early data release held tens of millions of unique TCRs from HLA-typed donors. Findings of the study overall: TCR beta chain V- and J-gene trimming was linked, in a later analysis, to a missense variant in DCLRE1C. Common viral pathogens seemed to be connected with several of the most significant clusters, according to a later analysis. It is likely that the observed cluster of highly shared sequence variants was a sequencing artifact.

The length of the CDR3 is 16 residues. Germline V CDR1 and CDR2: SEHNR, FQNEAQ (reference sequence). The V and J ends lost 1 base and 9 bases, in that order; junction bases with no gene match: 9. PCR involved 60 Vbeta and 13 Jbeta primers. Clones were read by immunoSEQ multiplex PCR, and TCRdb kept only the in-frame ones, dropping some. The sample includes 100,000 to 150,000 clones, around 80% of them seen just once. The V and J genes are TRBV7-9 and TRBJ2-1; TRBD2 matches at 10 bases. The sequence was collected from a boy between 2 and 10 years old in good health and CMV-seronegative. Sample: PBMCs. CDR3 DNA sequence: TGTGCCAGCAGCTTAGTCCAGCGGGAGGGCCAAGGTGAGCAGTTCTTC. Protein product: CASSLVQREGQGEQFF. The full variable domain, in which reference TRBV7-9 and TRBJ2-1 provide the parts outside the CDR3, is DTGVSQNPRHKITKRGQNVTFRCDPISEHNRLYWYRQTLGQGPEFLTYFQNEAQLEKSRLLSDRFSAERPKGSFSTLEIQRTEQGDSAMYLCASSLVQREGQGEQFFGPGTRLTVL.